The TCR beta chain under discussion was sequenced for a study of T-cell memory formation after mild COVID-19. On the study more broadly: TCR clusters mostly belonged to single donors. Findings of the study overall: Chiefly within CM and EM were the contracting CD4+ clones; CD8+ ones were within EMRA. Clones that contracted from day 15 to 85 had balanced CD4/CD8; later expanders were CD4+ biased.

From 5'RACE with constant-segment primers came TCR alpha and TCR beta cDNA libraries that carried sample barcodes and UMIs. TCRdb redid the calling of the 5' RACE reads with MiXCR, one entry per CDR3 protein. The sample lists about 500,000 distinct CDR3 sequences, roughly 20% seen once, with under 15% in the top ten. V lost 1 base and J lost 4, with 11 bases in between. Germline V lookup: CDR1 SGHRS, CDR2 YFSETQ. This CDR3 has 14 residues. As for this clonotype: Its antigen is not known.

J is TRBJ2-5 and V is TRBV5-1; D unclear. This clonotype originated in an adult woman who had mild COVID-19 (a few samples of this study predate the infection). Cell type and time point are not known. The sample was PBMCs or a T cell subset sorted from them (not recorded which). This CDR3 is CASSLQEVRETQYF. In DNA, the CDR3 is TGCGCCAGCAGCTTGCAGGAAGTAAGAGAGACCCAGTACTTC.